These 5 T cell receptor beta chains came from one sample sequenced in a study of CD8 T cells in ankylosing spondylitis listed by TCRdb under 2017. The library was produced with 5' RACE. Instrument used: Illumina HiSeq 2500. TCRdb itself trimmed the public reads at Q25 with fastp, ran MiXCR and retained productive beta chains. For every CDR3 protein sequence, its rows merge into one entry that carries the most common genes and DNA. The table for this sample lists over 200,000 distinct CDR3 sequences; about 10% of them were counted only once. Of the sample, approximately 20% falls within the top ten clones. Sequencing was performed on blood, either unsorted or a sorted T cell fraction (not recorded which). The receptor source for this set is a male donor with ankylosing spondylitis or in good health (not recorded which).

This clonotype was seen ten or more times. The chain's CDR3 is CASSLGTTNSGANVLTF. The CDR3 DNA sequence: TGCGCCAGCAGCTTGGGGACAACAAACTCTGGGGCCAACGTCCTGACTTTC. This chain links TRBV5-1 with TRBJ2-6; D is perhaps TRBD1 (5 bases). This CDR3 has 17 amino acids. Per germline, CDR1 SGHRS and CDR2 YFSETQ. Trimming stripped 0 bases from V and 0 bases from J, with 10 bases between.

The gene calls are TRBV28 and TRBJ2-2, with 9 bases aligning to TRBD1. The germline V gene has CDR1 MDHEN and CDR2 SYDVKM. The CDR3 loop spans 17 amino acids. With V trimmed by 2 bases and J by 3 bases, 7 bases remained unmatched. The CDR3 DNA sequence: TGTGCCAGCAGTTTACCCGGGACAGGGTCGGACACCGGGGAGCTGTTTTTT. Translated, it gives CASSLPGTGSDTGELFF.

At least ten counts were recorded for this clonotype. The chain carries TRBV3-1 and TRBJ2-2; TRBD2 is a possible D gene (6 bases). The CDR3 has 13 residues. CDR1 LGHDT and CDR2 YNNKEL come from the germline V gene (reference sequence). Trimming shortened V by 8 bases and J by 6 bases, and 13 bases separated the two germline ends. The DNA for the CDR3 is TGTGCCAGCCGACACGGCGGGGCCGGGGAGCTGTTTTTT. As protein: CASRHGGAGELFF. Complete variable domain (other parts from reference TRBV3-1 and TRBJ2-2): DTAVSQTPKYLVTQMGNDKSIKCEQNLGHDTMYWYKQDSKKFLKIMFSYNNKELIINETVPNRFSPKSPDKAHLNLHINSLELGDSAVYFCASRHGGAGELFFGEGSRLTVL.

Concerning this clonotype itself: A read error may be the cause here, since a much bigger clone is one base away. The CDR3 reads CASSLGAGGRTQYF. The DNA of the CDR3 is TGTGCCAGCAGCTTAGGGGCAGGGGGGAGGACTCAGTACTTC. The chain carries TRBV11-2 and TRBJ2-4; a possible D gene is TRBD1 (7 bases). CDR1 is SGHAT, CDR2 FQNNGV, per germline. This CDR3 region has 14 residues. V lost 1 base and J 12 bases, leaving 16 bases between the germline ends. Combining the CDR3 with reference TRBV11-2 and TRBJ2-4 gives the whole variable domain EAGVAQSPRYKIIEKRQSVAFWCNPISGHATLYWYQQILGQGPKLLIQFQNNGVVDDSQLPKDRFSAERLKGVDSTLKIQPAKLEDSAVYLCASSLGAGGRTQYFGAGTRLSVL.

This clonotype was recorded a few times. V usage is TRBV5-1 and J usage is TRBJ1-1, with D possibly TRBD1 on 6 matching bases. This CDR3 region has 14 residues. V dropped 0 bases and J dropped 5 bases, with 11 bases sitting between them. Germline V gene sequence: CDR1 SGHRS, CDR2 YFSETQ. In nucleotides, the CDR3 is TGCGCCAGCAGCTTGGGGACAGATCGAACTGAAGCTTTCTTT. Translated, it gives CASSLGTDRTEAFF.